A selection of T cell receptor beta chains follows, all from one sample in a study of T-cell reconstitution after alpha-beta-depleted transplantation in children. In TCRdb, the PCR reads were re-called with MiXCR into one record per CDR3 protein. The repertoire consists of some 80,000 distinct CDR3 sequences, with over 15% occurring once and the leading ten covering about 51%. The sequences come from PBMCs, mostly from graft donor cells, collected 360 days after TCRalphabeta/CD19-depleted stem cell transplant. The receptors here all came from a male patient aged 2 to 9 who had a stem cell transplant for acute lymphoblastic leukemia, so the T cells may come from the graft donor. Both conserved end residues are part of each CDR3. The order of the fields is clone size, V gene, J gene, D gene, CDR3 protein, CDR3 DNA. A D gene is named only where the DNA matches it firmly. Rows give clone size only sometimes, using once, few, many, or a class for an expanded clone.

many	TRBV5-1	TRBJ2-3	NA	CASSLPVLEDTQYF	TGCGCCAGCAGCTTGCCAGTTTTGGAAGATACGCAGTATTTT
NA	TRBV2	TRBJ2-1	NA	CASSEAHNEQFF	TGTGCCAGCAGTGAAGCTCACAATGAGCAGTTCTTC
few	TRBV11-2	TRBJ2-7	TRBD2	CASSLDVAGVGEQYF	TGTGCCAGCAGCTTAGATGTAGCGGGAGTAGGAGAGCAGTACTTC
many	TRBV5-6	TRBJ2-7	TRBD1	CASSSRTGNGEQYF	TGTGCCAGCAGCAGTCGGACAGGGAACGGCGAGCAGTACTTC
NA	TRBV7-8	TRBJ2-5	NA	CASSRYPWETQYF	TGTGCCAGCAGCAGGTATCCTTGGGAGACCCAGTACTTC
NA	TRBV7-6	TRBJ2-5	NA	CASSLEGRSQETQYF	TGTGCCAGCAGCTTAGAGGGACGGTCCCAAGAGACCCAGTACTTC
NA	TRBV7-8	TRBJ2-1	NA	CASSSPGTVSYNEQFF	TGTGCCAGCAGCTCCCCCGGGACGGTATCCTACAATGAGCAGTTCTTC
few	TRBV7-2	TRBJ2-5	TRBD1	CASSLSGTGGWETQYF	TGTGCCAGCAGCTTATCCGGGACAGGGGGCTGGGAGACCCAGTACTTC
few	TRBV10-3	TRBJ2-5	NA	CAISGGLETQYF	TGTGCCATCAGTGGGGGATTGGAGACCCAGTACTTC
NA	TRBV29-1	TRBJ2-7	TRBD1	CSVLGQGLNEQYF	TGCAGCGTCCTGGGACAGGGTCTCAACGAGCAGTACTTC
few	TRBV10-2	TRBJ2-1	NA	CASGGGRSSYNEQFF	TGCGCCAGTGGCGGAGGGCGTAGCTCCTACAATGAGCAGTTCTTC
many	TRBV7-9	TRBJ1-2	NA	CASSFGQYGYTF	TGTGCCAGCAGCTTTGGACAGTATGGCTACACCTTC
few	TRBV20-1	TRBJ2-1	NA	CSAREPSPYNEQFF	TGCAGTGCTAGAGAGCCCTCTCCCTACAATGAGCAGTTCTTC
NA	TRBV10-3	TRBJ2-1	NA	CAISESGGRSYNEQFF	TGTGCCATCAGTGAGTCGGGGGGACGCTCCTACAATGAGCAGTTCTTC
few	TRBV5-6	TRBJ1-2	NA	CASSLATLNYGYTF	TGTGCCAGCAGCTTGGCAACCTTGAACTATGGCTACACCTTC
NA	TRBV2	TRBJ2-7	TRBD2	CASSGLAGSYEQYF	TGTGCCAGCAGTGGTCTAGCGGGCTCCTACGAGCAGTACTTC
NA	TRBV2	TRBJ2-3	TRBD1	CASSPGQGRNTQYF	TGTGCCAGCAGCCCGGGACAGGGGCGAAATACGCAGTATTTT
NA	TRBV4-2	TRBJ1-2	NA	CASSPARVVYGYTF	TGTGCCAGCAGCCCAGCCCGGGTTGTCTATGGCTACACCTTC
few	TRBV29-1	TRBJ2-6	NA	CSVEGGANVLTF	TGCAGCGTTGAAGGTGGGGCCAACGTCCTGACTTTC
few	TRBV5-1	TRBJ2-5	NA	CASLTGTPGETQYF	TGCGCCAGCCTCACCGGGACTCCCGGAGAGACCCAGTACTTC
few	TRBV5-1	TRBJ2-1	NA	CASSLVAGIYNEQFF	TGCGCCAGCAGCTTGGTGGCGGGTATATACAATGAGCAGTTCTTC
few	TRBV5-1	TRBJ2-3	TRBD2	CASSPPRGTSTDTQYF	TGCGCCAGCAGCCCACCGCGGGGGACCAGCACAGATACGCAGTATTTT
many	TRBV12-5	TRBJ2-5	NA	CASVKEGTQYF	TGTGCTAGTGTCAAAGAAGGGACCCAGTACTTC
few	TRBV20-1	TRBJ2-7	TRBD2	CSATGTSWAYEQYF	TGCAGTGCCACTGGGACTAGCTGGGCCTACGAGCAGTACTTC
few	TRBV24-1	TRBJ2-1	TRBD2	CATSESGGSYNEQFF	TGTGCCACCAGTGAAAGCGGGGGCTCCTACAATGAGCAGTTCTTC
NA	TRBV7-2	TRBJ2-2	TRBD2	CASSSKRGRAGTGELFF	TGTGCCAGCAGCTCGAAGCGTGGGAGGGCCGGCACCGGGGAGCTGTTTTTT
many	TRBV20-1	TRBJ2-1	NA	CSPFCQFF	TGCAGTCCCTTTTGTCAGTTCTTC
few	TRBV7-8	TRBJ2-1	TRBD2	CASSLAPGTSVTRSYNEQFF	TGTGCCAGCAGCTTAGCCCCCGGGACTAGCGTCACTCGGTCCTACAATGAGCAGTTCTTC
few	TRBV12-3/TRBV12-4	TRBJ1-5	NA	CASSTRGGNQPQHF	TGTGCCAGCAGCACCCGGGGGGGGAATCAGCCCCAGCATTTT
NA	TRBV5-5	TRBJ2-1	NA	CASSFWRGDYNEQFF	TGTGCCAGCAGCTTTTGGAGGGGGGACTACAATGAGCAGTTCTTC
NA	TRBV4-1	TRBJ2-1	TRBD2	CASSLGLAGVGYNEQFF	TGCGCCAGCAGCCTCGGACTAGCGGGAGTTGGCTACAATGAGCAGTTCTTC
few	TRBV30	TRBJ2-1	TRBD2	CAWSLRLAGSYNEQFF	TGTGCCTGGAGTCTTAGACTAGCGGGATCCTACAATGAGCAGTTCTTC
few	TRBV6-2/TRBV6-3	TRBJ1-1	NA	CASSYSGPMNTEAFF	TGTGCCAGCAGTTACTCGGGACCGATGAACACTGAAGCTTTCTTT
NA	TRBV28	TRBJ2-1	TRBD1	CASSPDRARRNEQFF	TGTGCCAGCAGCCCTGACAGGGCGCGACGCAATGAGCAGTTCTTC
NA	TRBV10-3	TRBJ2-1	NA	CAISESRGSYNEQFF	TGTGCCATCAGTGAGTCTAGAGGCTCCTACAATGAGCAGTTCTTC
once	TRBV24-1	TRBJ2-6	TRBD2	CATSDHSGTGANVLTF	TGTGCCACCAGTGACCATAGCGGGACTGGGGCCAACGTCCTGACTTTC
NA	TRBV24-1	TRBJ2-1	TRBD2	CATHPGAGVGPTSGSSYNEQFF	TGTGCCACCCACCCAGGGGCGGGCGTTGGACCTACTAGCGGGAGCTCCTACAATGAGCAGTTCTTC
few	TRBV7-6	TRBJ2-2	TRBD2	CASSRTSLNTGELFF	TGTGCCAGCAGCCGGACTAGCCTTAACACCGGGGAGCTGTTTTTT
many	TRBV5-1	TRBJ2-5	TRBD1	CASSLTDRGETQYF	TGCGCCAGCAGCTTAACCGACAGGGGAGAGACCCAGTACTTC
NA	TRBV11-3	TRBJ1-2	NA	CASSLGAHRAHYGYTF	TGTGCCAGCAGCTTAGGGGCCCACAGGGCCCACTATGGCTACACCTTC
NA	TRBV7-9	TRBJ2-7	NA	CASSLVSGQSSYEQYF	TGTGCCAGCAGCTTAGTTAGCGGACAAAGCTCCTACGAGCAGTACTTC
few	TRBV4-1	TRBJ2-7	TRBD1	CASSHDRGHEQYF	TGCGCCAGCAGCCACGACAGGGGCCACGAGCAGTACTTC
few	TRBV7-2	TRBJ2-2	NA	CASSLASVGELFF	TGTGCCAGCAGCTTAGCATCGGTCGGGGAGCTGTTTTTT
NA	TRBV20-1	TRBJ2-7	NA	CSARGQRTGEQYF	TGCAGTGCTAGAGGACAGAGAACCGGCGAGCAGTACTTC
many	TRBV6-5	TRBJ2-3	NA	CASSYEGRRTDTQYF	TGTGCCAGCAGTTACGAGGGTCGTCGCACAGATACGCAGTATTTT
few	TRBV12-3/TRBV12-4	TRBJ1-5	TRBD1	CASSRTGSNQPQHF	TGTGCCAGCAGCCGGACAGGGTCCAATCAGCCCCAGCATTTT
NA	TRBV6-5	TRBJ1-5	NA	CASSSLDSNQPQHF	TGTGCCAGCAGTTCTCTCGACAGCAATCAGCCCCAGCATTTT
many	TRBV12-3/TRBV12-4	TRBJ1-1	NA	CASSLAVQRNTEAFF	TGTGCCAGCAGTTTAGCGGTCCAGAGGAACACTGAAGCTTTCTTT
NA	TRBV7-9	TRBJ2-7	TRBD2	CASSDRTSGRKQYF	TGTGCCAGCAGCGACCGGACTAGCGGGAGGAAGCAGTACTTC
once	TRBV5-1	TRBJ2-3	NA	CASSRSGVASDTQYF	TGCGCCAGCAGCAGGTCAGGGGTTGCATCAGATACGCAGTATTTT
many	TRBV11-2	TRBJ2-1	NA	CASSKLGRGNNEQFF	TGTGCCAGCAGCAAGCTCGGCAGGGGAAACAATGAGCAGTTCTTC
few	TRBV6-5	TRBJ1-5	TRBD1	CASSPQGNHQPQHF	TGTGCCAGCAGCCCACAGGGGAACCATCAGCCCCAGCATTTT
few	TRBV4-1	TRBJ2-2	TRBD1	CASSQRGQGRKTGELFF	TGCGCCAGCAGCCAAAGAGGACAGGGGAGAAAAACCGGGGAGCTGTTTTTT
few	TRBV24-1	TRBJ2-1	NA	CATSDPGSLNEQFF	TGTGCCACCAGTGATCCCGGGTCCTTAAATGAGCAGTTCTTC
few	TRBV3-1	TRBJ2-6	NA	CASSQGARFWANVLTF	TGTGCCAGCAGCCAGGGGGCGCGTTTCTGGGCCAACGTCCTGACTTTC
few	TRBV7-9	TRBJ1-4	NA	CASSLSGRKLFF	TGTGCCAGCAGCTTATCGGGGCGGAAACTGTTTTTT